These 3 T cell receptor beta chains came from one sample sequenced in a study of regulatory T cells in long-lasting Graves disease. Building of the TCR beta libraries involved iRepertoire HTBI primers and Arm-PCR of CDR3 regions. TCRdb redid the calling of the multiplex PCR reads with MiXCR, one entry per CDR3 protein. The table records about 500,000 distinct CDR3 sequences, under 20% of them present only once. The time point here: newly diagnosed GD, antithyroid drugs for less than 3 months. Following extraction of RNA from PBMCs, that RNA was used to make the TCR library. These same data were also listed under a study on T cells in Graves' hyperthyroidism and ophthalmopathy.

The input for sequencing was peripheral blood mononuclear cells (PBMCs), taken at new diagnosis, from a patient treated with antithyroid drugs. These receptors were obtained from a man in his forties with Graves disease.

This clonotype was recorded many times. V gene TRBV20-1 combines with J gene TRBJ2-7, with 8 positions matching TRBD2. The CDR3 contains 14 residues. The germline CDR1 and CDR2 sequences are DFQATT and SNEGSKA (reference sequence). The J segment lost 2 bases and the V segment lost 0 bases, leaving 3 bases of the junction unmatched. CDR3 bases: TGCAGTGCTAGAGATCCCGGGAGGGCCTACGAGCAGTACTTC. This codes for CSARDPGRAYEQYF.

This clonotype was detected ten times or more. The chain uses TRBV28 and TRBJ2-1; 8 nucleotides agree with TRBD2. The CDR3 spans 14 residues. With 3 bases clipped from V and 7 bases from J, the junction kept 5 bases outside the gene matches. From germline, CDR1 is MDHEN and CDR2 SYDVKM. CDR3 sequence (DNA): TGTGCCAGCAGTTTCAGCGGGAGTCGAAATGAGCAGTTCTTC. This gives the protein CASSFSGSRNEQFF. The variable domain in full, completed from reference TRBV28 and TRBJ2-1, reads DVKVTQSSRYLVKRTGEKVFLECVQDMDHENMFWYRQDPGLGLRLIYFSYDVKMKEKGDIPEGYSVSREKKERFSLILESASTNQTSMYLCASSFSGSRNEQFFGPGTRLTVL.

This clonotype has a handful of counts. J is TRBJ2-3 and V is TRBV4-1; D is undetermined. Trimming left V 1 base short and J 5 bases short, with 10 bases between. There are 14 residues in the CDR3. CDR1 is MGHRA, CDR2 YSYEKL, per germline. This chain's CDR3 is CASSQVGKQDTQYF. DNA of the CDR3: TGCGCCAGCAGCCAAGTGGGGAAGCAAGATACGCAGTATTTT.